This entry features one TCR beta chain sequence. It lacks a known antigen. No much larger clone is present one base from it, and per-base qualities are unavailable. In the ophthalmopathy patients, disease was moderately to severely active, with a Clinical Activity Score of 3 or more, a NOSPECS grade of 4 or more, and a duration of less than 3 months. Any patient with an uncontrolled infection, another autoimmune disease, pregnancy or lactation was excluded. Diagnoses were based on clinical symptoms, serum thyroxine and TRAb, thyroid ultrasound and orbital computed tomography. Ficoll-Paque density gradient centrifugation was used to isolate PBMCs from 8 to 10 ml of fresh peripheral blood. Total RNA was extracted with Trizol reagent, and quality was checked on an Agilent 2100 Bioanalyzer. The germline V end is reduced by 6 bases and the J end by 7 bases; junction bases left unmatched: 5. The CDR3 holds 15 amino acids from the cysteine to the phenylalanine. This entry keeps only the CDR3 DNA: 45 bases, framed from base 1. The germline V gene sets CDR1 to SQVTM and CDR2 to ANQGSEA.

These data belong to a study of T cells in Graves' hyperthyroidism and ophthalmopathy (dated by TCRdb to the late 2010s). Notes on the research overall: Peripheral blood was collected at initial diagnosis, before any treatment. The roughly 90 discovery patients were divided at random into training and test sets in a 7:3 ratio. TCR V-J signatures able to tell the groups apart were searched for in a discovery cohort of 90 to 100 patients, of whom approximately 40 had Graves' ophthalmopathy and 57 had stable Graves' hyperthyroidism. Thyroid tissue and blood T-cell repertoires from six Graves' hyperthyroidism patients were also compared in the study. An independent validation cohort of 18 to 20 hyperthyroidism patients and over 15 patients who later progressed to ophthalmopathy tested prospective prediction of ophthalmopathy. Following sampling, methimazole starting at 30 mg daily was given to hyperthyroidism patients, and high-dose intravenous methylprednisolone was given to ophthalmopathy patients. According to the paper, TCR Vbeta CDR3 sequencing was carried out on 135 peripheral blood samples, which came from approximately 43 ophthalmopathy, 75 to 80 hyperthyroidism and some 17 progressor patients.

Amplification of TCR beta CDR3 regions was carried out from RNA transcripts. A first-round RT-PCR of the TCR CDR3 used the HTBI primer set with the Qiagen OneStep RT-PCR kit. A second multiplex PCR round built the libraries, followed by size selection and purification. Libraries were sequenced paired-end with 100 bp reads on an Illumina HiSeq2000. The authors' analysis ran thus. SOAPnuke was used to process the raw data, with reads discarded if the reads contained adapters or uncalled bases, had a mean Phred below 15, or lacked an exact constant-primer or identifier match. High-quality paired reads were merged with COPE v1.2.5, and unique nucleotide sequences were defined as clonotypes. MiTCR v1.1 was used to align clonotypes to the IMGT TRBV, TRBD and TRBJ reference segments. Analysis was restricted to V-J combinations with a frequency above 0.0001, which covered about 99% of repertoires. A TCS score was defined as the ratio between F50 (clonal expansion) and ExV (chaos), using BLOSUM62-based TCRdist between CDR3 peptides within each V-J. Welch's t-statistics and random forest reduced several hundred V-J features to about 13, which were used in a naive Bayes classifier (R e1071). TCRdb trimmed the raw reads at Q25, called clones with MiXCR and kept productive beta chains. For every CDR3 protein sequence, its rows merge into one entry that carries the most common genes and DNA. TCRdb assigned the V and J calls; the authors' analysis was not used. Present in this sample are 400,000 to 450,000 distinct CDR3 sequences, about 15% of which were seen just once. 13% of the sample comes from the top ten.

Paper-wide results and their limitations: In validation, progression to ophthalmopathy was predicted by the model with more than 65% sensitivity and under 85% specificity, a median of 6.5 months before onset. Blood samples also contained most of the expanded thyroid clonotypes (frequency above 0.001), which suggests that blood repertoires may reflect thyroid immune responses. No statistical method was used to set the sample size in advance, and investigators knew the group allocation. Ophthalmopathy was separated from stable hyperthyroidism by a 13 V-J signature model, with just over 85% sensitivity and around 81% specificity obtained in cross-validation and 80%/75% obtained in testing.

This receptor was obtained from a man between 18 and 29 years old with Graves' ophthalmopathy. In this chain, TRBV29-1 is recombined with TRBJ2-2, with 16 bases in between that match TRBD2. Specimen: blood. The sequenced DNA: TGCAGCGTGGGACTAGCGGGGGGGGTTGGCGGGGAGCTGTTTTTT. Its protein product is CSVGLAGGVGGELFF.